The 25 T cell receptor beta chains below come from one sample, sequenced in a study of response to subunit inactivated influenza vaccine. MiXCR, applied by TCRdb to the RT-PCR reads, yields one record per CDR3 protein. The sample has roughly 500,000 distinct CDR3 sequences; 15% to 20% are singletons. Sample: CD4+ T cells sorted from PBMCs, taken around 25 months after vaccination. These receptors all come from a man between 50 and 75 years old who received an inactivated influenza vaccine.

This clonotype was observed a handful of times. V is TRBV20-1 and J is TRBJ1-1; D gene uncertain. Germline CDR1 is DFQATT and CDR2 is SNEGSKA (reference sequence). The length of the CDR3 is 14 residues. The ends were cut back, 2 bases at V and 1 base at J, with 11 bases in the middle. CDR3 protein: CSARSGRENTEAFF. The CDR3 bases are TGCAGTGCTAGAAGCGGAAGGGAGAACACTGAAGCTTTCTTT.

V is TRBV7-9 and J is TRBJ1-6; 9 bases match TRBD1. Germline trimming cut 5 bases from V and 7 bases from J; bases unmatched to any gene: 3. Germline-derived CDR1 and CDR2 are SEHNR and FQNEAQ (reference sequence). The CDR3 contains 14 residues. The CDR3 region is CASSVDRGNSPLHF. The CDR3 nucleotides are TGTGCCAGCAGCGTAGACAGGGGGAATTCACCCCTCCACTTT. The complete variable domain, with remaining parts taken from reference TRBV7-9 and TRBJ1-6, reads DTGVSQNPRHKITKRGQNVTFRCDPISEHNRLYWYRQTLGQGPEFLTYFQNEAQLEKSRLLSDRFSAERPKGSFSTLEIQRTEQGDSAMYLCASSVDRGNSPLHFGNGTRLTVT.

This chain uses TRBV9 with TRBJ2-1; D is possibly TRBD2 (5 bases). Germline loops: CDR1 SGDLS, CDR2 YYNGEE. The CDR3 consists of 16 residues. The V gene lost 0 bases and the J gene lost 1 base, with 11 bases spanning the gap. The CDR3 here is CASSVGVASSYNEQFF. CDR3 bases: TGTGCCAGCAGCGTAGGCGTAGCGTCGTCCTACAATGAGCAGTTCTTC.

This clonotype was seen a handful of times. The rearrangement joins TRBV15 to TRBJ2-3; 7 bases agree with TRBD2. The CDR3 totals 18 residues. The J segment lost 1 base and the V segment lost 0 bases, leaving 10 bases of the junction unmatched. Germline V lookup: CDR1 LNHNV, CDR2 YYDKDF (reference sequence). CDR3 protein: CATSRDPRDYLRTDTQYF. CDR3 DNA sequence: TGTGCCACCAGCAGAGATCCCCGGGACTATTTGCGCACAGATACGCAGTATTTT.

This clonotype has more than one count but fewer than ten. V gene TRBV20-1 combines with J gene TRBJ2-3; 10 nucleotides line up with TRBD1. V shed 1 base and J 1 base; nucleotides not matched to a gene: 2. The CDR3 has 15 residues. Germline CDR1 and CDR2: DFQATT and SNEGSKA (reference sequence). The CDR3 spells CSARGGTGGTDTQYF. The CDR3 DNA is TGCAGTGCTAGAGGAGGGACAGGGGGCACAGATACGCAGTATTTT.

This clonotype has only a few counts. The J gene is TRBJ2-1, the V gene TRBV4-2; D is possibly TRBD2 (6 bases). The CDR3 is made up of 15 amino acids. V was trimmed by 3 bases and J by 2 bases, leaving 11 bases between them. Looked up from germline, CDR1 is LGHNA and CDR2 is YNFKEQ. The CDR3 DNA reads as TGTGCCAGCAGCCACGAGCGGGCCACCTACAATGAGCAGTTCTTC. This gives the protein CASSHERATYNEQFF.

This clonotype showed up many times. The chain carries TRBV3-1 and TRBJ2-1; no clear D. Looked up from germline, CDR1 is LGHDT and CDR2 is YNNKEL (reference sequence). The CDR3 sequence is 14 residues long. V was clipped by 4 bases and J by 6 bases, with 13 bases between them. Here the CDR3 reads CASSLLSLGNEQFF. The CDR3 DNA sequence: TGTGCCAGCAGCCTGCTTTCGCTCGGCAATGAGCAGTTCTTC.

The V and J genes are TRBV7-9 and TRBJ1-6; maybe TRBD1 (5 bases). This CDR3 is built from 13 residues. V gave up 6 bases and J gave up 10 bases, with 13 bases separating them. Germline assignment: CDR1 SEHNR and CDR2 FQNEAQ (reference sequence). DNA of the CDR3: TGTGCCAGCAGTCGGGACTTAAAGTCACCCCTCCACTTT. Translating gives CASSRDLKSPLHF.

This clonotype was seen a few times. V is TRBV3-1 and J is TRBJ2-1, with no clear D. Germline V gene sequence: CDR1 LGHDT, CDR2 YNNKEL (reference sequence). The CDR3 totals 14 residues. Trimming left V 0 bases short and J 5 bases short, with 8 bases between. CDR3 DNA sequence: TGTGCCAGCAGCCAAGATTACGCCCACAATGAGCAGTTCTTC. Translated: CASSQDYAHNEQFF.

This clonotype was seen only a few times. This chain connects TRBV20-1 to TRBJ1-3, with D uncertain. CDR1 DFQATT and CDR2 SNEGSKA come from the germline V gene (reference sequence). V was clipped by 1 base and J by 3 bases, with 13 bases between them. The CDR3 loop spans 15 amino acids. Here the CDR3 DNA reads TGCAGTGCTAGAGGGCCTAGGGTGAATGGAAACACCATATATTTT. This sequence encodes CSARGPRVNGNTIYF.

This clonotype was observed a few times. This chain joins TRBV7-2 and TRBJ2-1; D is unclear. This CDR3 is 11 amino acids long. Germline V gene lookup returns CDR1 SGHTA and CDR2 FQGNSA. V was cut by 2 bases and J by 10 bases, with 6 bases left in between. DNA for the CDR3: TGTGCCAGCAGCTTAAAGTGGGAGCAGTTCTTC. It codes for CASSLKWEQFF.

This chain connects TRBV20-1 to TRBJ2-7; the D call may be TRBD1 or TRBD2 (6 bases each). Germline V gene lookup returns CDR1 DFQATT and CDR2 SNEGSKA (reference sequence). CDR3 length equals 12 residues. V shed 6 bases and J shed 6 bases, with 15 bases lying between them. The CDR3 loop is CSAHPGAVEQYF. In DNA, the CDR3 is TGCAGTGCGCACCCGGGGGCAGTCGAGCAGTACTTC.

This clonotype was recorded a few times. The gene calls are TRBV6-1 and TRBJ2-7; 8 positions match TRBD2. Germline V gene data show CDR1 as MNHNS and CDR2 as SASEGT. V shed 7 bases and J 1 base; nucleotides not matched to a gene: 6. This CDR3 has 14 residues. Here the CDR3 DNA reads TGTGCCAGCACCCCACTAGCGGATTCCTACGAGCAGTACTTC. Protein: CASTPLADSYEQYF.

V gene TRBV7-2 combines with J gene TRBJ2-5, with 12 bases matching TRBD2. V lost 2 bases to trimming and J lost 5 bases; unmatched junction nucleotides: 6. This CDR3 contains 16 residues. CDR1 SGHTA and CDR2 FQGNSA come from the germline V gene. The CDR3 DNA is TGTGCCAGCAGCTTAACTAGCGGGGGGTCCTATGAGACCCAGTACTTC. Its protein is CASSLTSGGSYETQYF.

The rearrangement links TRBV5-1 to TRBJ2-2, with 14 bases fitting TRBD2. The CDR3 totals 17 residues. CDR1 is SGHRS, CDR2 YFSETQ, per germline. V gave up 4 bases and J gave up 9 bases; unmatched junction bases: 11. The DNA of the CDR3 is TGCGCCAGCAGCGGGACTAGCGGGAGTCCCATAATTAGGGAGCTGTTTTTT. As protein: CASSGTSGSPIIRELFF.

V usage is TRBV15 and J usage is TRBJ2-5; TRBD1 matches at 7 bases. This CDR3 region has 13 residues. The germline gives CDR1 LNHNV, CDR2 YYDKDF (reference sequence). After removal of 1 base from V and 4 bases from J, the junction contained 0 bases not matched to a gene. The CDR3 DNA reads TGTGCCACCAGCAGAGGGACAGGAGAGACCCAGTACTTC. Protein: CATSRGTGETQYF.

This chain uses TRBV11-2 with TRBJ2-4; a weak D match, TRBD2 (7 bases). The CDR3 loop spans 18 amino acids. V dropped 1 base and J dropped 0 bases, with 16 bases sitting between them. CDR1 is SGHAT, CDR2 FQNNGV, per germline. CDR3 loop: CASSLGPVGGVAKNIQYF. As DNA, the CDR3 is TGTGCCAGCAGCTTAGGCCCAGTAGGGGGGGTAGCCAAAAACATTCAGTACTTC. Looking up the rest from reference TRBV11-2 and TRBJ2-4 gives the full variable domain: EAGVAQSPRYKIIEKRQSVAFWCNPISGHATLYWYQQILGQGPKLLIQFQNNGVVDDSQLPKDRFSAERLKGVDSTLKIQPAKLEDSAVYLCASSLGPVGGVAKNIQYFGAGTRLSVL.

This clonotype was recorded a few times. V usage is TRBV25-1 and J usage is TRBJ2-7; the match to TRBD1 covers 8 bases. V lost 5 bases to trimming and J lost 5 bases; unmatched junction nucleotides: 8. Per the germline V gene, CDR1 is MGHDK and CDR2 is SYGVNS. The CDR3 is 14 amino acids. The CDR3 nucleotides read TGTGCCAGCAGTCCGGCACAGGGGGTCAACGAGCAGTACTTC. Translated, it gives CASSPAQGVNEQYF.

The V and J genes are TRBV13 and TRBJ1-3, with D unresolved. Looked up from germline, CDR1 is PRHDT and CDR2 is FYEKMQ (reference sequence). This CDR3 contains 16 residues. Trimming removed 3 bases from V and 2 bases from J, with 14 bases in between. This CDR3 is CASSFGQKLTGNTIYF. CDR3 DNA: TGTGCCAGCAGCTTTGGCCAGAAGCTCACTGGAAACACCATATATTTT.

This sequence joins TRBV4-3 and TRBJ2-6; no reliable D call. Germline V gene lookup returns CDR1 LGHNA and CDR2 YSLEER. The CDR3 is made up of 16 amino acids. Trimming removed 0 bases at V and 0 bases at J, with 6 bases between. The DNA of the CDR3 is TGCGCCAGCAGCCAAGAGTCAAGCTCTGGGGCCAACGTCCTGACTTTC. As protein: CASSQESSSGANVLTF.

CDR3 nucleotides: TGTGCCAGCAGCACACTAGCGGGAGGCCTCGGTTTCACAGATACGCAGTATTTT. It codes for CASSTLAGGLGFTDTQYF. The rearrangement joins TRBV5-5 to TRBJ2-3, with TRBD2 matching 12 bases. Germline trimming cut 4 bases from V and 2 bases from J; bases unmatched to any gene: 11. The CDR3 runs to 18 residues. CDR1 SGHKS and CDR2 YYEKEE come from the germline V gene (reference sequence).

The chain recombines TRBV7-9 with TRBJ2-5, with a weak D call TRBD1 (5 bases). Germline V gives CDR1 SEHNR, CDR2 FQNEAQ (reference sequence). This CDR3 is built from 15 residues. Between the trimmed V and J ends, which lost 2 bases and 1 base, there was a span of 11 bases. CDR3: CASSLRRQIQETQYF. CDR3 in DNA: TGTGCCAGCAGCTTACGAAGACAGATCCAAGAGACCCAGTACTTC.

This clonotype was counted a few times. The chain has TRBV27 and TRBJ1-6; no clear D gene. CDR1 is MNHEY and CDR2 is SMNVEV in the germline V gene (reference sequence). Trimming stripped 3 bases from V and 5 bases from J, with 8 bases between. This CDR3 has 14 amino acids. This CDR3 is CASSFAGNNSPLHF. The CDR3 nucleotides are TGTGCCAGCAGTTTTGCAGGAAATAATTCACCCCTCCACTTT.

This clonotype was found a few times. The chain couples TRBV15 to TRBJ2-3; possibly TRBD1 for D (5 bases). Germline V gene lookup returns CDR1 LNHNV and CDR2 YYDKDF (reference sequence). The length of the CDR3 is 13 residues. V lost 1 base and J lost 7, with 9 bases in between. For the CDR3, the DNA is TGTGCCACCAGCAGAGTTACAGGTTATACGCAGTATTTT. This gives the protein CATSRVTGYTQYF.

This clonotype was seen ten or more times. The genes are TRBV20-1 and TRBJ1-5; weak D call: TRBD1 (5 bases). The V end lost 3 bases, the J end lost 0 bases, and 9 bases lay between the germline ends. CDR3 length: 14 amino acids. CDR1 is DFQATT, CDR2 SNEGSKA, per germline (reference sequence). The CDR3 DNA follows: TGCAGTGCTAGGCAGGGTTATAGCAATCAGCCCCAGCATTTT. It yields the protein CSARQGYSNQPQHF.